This T cell receptor beta chain was sequenced during a study of PD-L1 blockade in urothelial cancer. Sample time point: peripheral blood 6 weeks after treatment start. The CDR3 consists of 15 residues. V was trimmed by 2 bases and J by 2 bases, leaving 14 bases between them. The germline V gene encodes CDR1 SQVTM and CDR2 ANQGSEA. This table comes from immunoSEQ multiplex PCR, and its TCRdb copy is limited to in-frame clones, with some not included. The sample holds 48,000 or so clones; about 90% are singletons and the top ten take 8.5% to 12%. The specimen was PBMCs, collected around atezolizumab (anti-PD-L1) treatment. This chain joins TRBV29-1 and TRBJ2-3; no clear D gene. This TCR came from a man in his 60s with urothelial cancer. The CDR3, as DNA: TGCAGCGTTGAACCTCGTTGGGCAGCCACAGATACGCAGTATTTT. Protein sequence: CSVEPRWAATDTQYF.